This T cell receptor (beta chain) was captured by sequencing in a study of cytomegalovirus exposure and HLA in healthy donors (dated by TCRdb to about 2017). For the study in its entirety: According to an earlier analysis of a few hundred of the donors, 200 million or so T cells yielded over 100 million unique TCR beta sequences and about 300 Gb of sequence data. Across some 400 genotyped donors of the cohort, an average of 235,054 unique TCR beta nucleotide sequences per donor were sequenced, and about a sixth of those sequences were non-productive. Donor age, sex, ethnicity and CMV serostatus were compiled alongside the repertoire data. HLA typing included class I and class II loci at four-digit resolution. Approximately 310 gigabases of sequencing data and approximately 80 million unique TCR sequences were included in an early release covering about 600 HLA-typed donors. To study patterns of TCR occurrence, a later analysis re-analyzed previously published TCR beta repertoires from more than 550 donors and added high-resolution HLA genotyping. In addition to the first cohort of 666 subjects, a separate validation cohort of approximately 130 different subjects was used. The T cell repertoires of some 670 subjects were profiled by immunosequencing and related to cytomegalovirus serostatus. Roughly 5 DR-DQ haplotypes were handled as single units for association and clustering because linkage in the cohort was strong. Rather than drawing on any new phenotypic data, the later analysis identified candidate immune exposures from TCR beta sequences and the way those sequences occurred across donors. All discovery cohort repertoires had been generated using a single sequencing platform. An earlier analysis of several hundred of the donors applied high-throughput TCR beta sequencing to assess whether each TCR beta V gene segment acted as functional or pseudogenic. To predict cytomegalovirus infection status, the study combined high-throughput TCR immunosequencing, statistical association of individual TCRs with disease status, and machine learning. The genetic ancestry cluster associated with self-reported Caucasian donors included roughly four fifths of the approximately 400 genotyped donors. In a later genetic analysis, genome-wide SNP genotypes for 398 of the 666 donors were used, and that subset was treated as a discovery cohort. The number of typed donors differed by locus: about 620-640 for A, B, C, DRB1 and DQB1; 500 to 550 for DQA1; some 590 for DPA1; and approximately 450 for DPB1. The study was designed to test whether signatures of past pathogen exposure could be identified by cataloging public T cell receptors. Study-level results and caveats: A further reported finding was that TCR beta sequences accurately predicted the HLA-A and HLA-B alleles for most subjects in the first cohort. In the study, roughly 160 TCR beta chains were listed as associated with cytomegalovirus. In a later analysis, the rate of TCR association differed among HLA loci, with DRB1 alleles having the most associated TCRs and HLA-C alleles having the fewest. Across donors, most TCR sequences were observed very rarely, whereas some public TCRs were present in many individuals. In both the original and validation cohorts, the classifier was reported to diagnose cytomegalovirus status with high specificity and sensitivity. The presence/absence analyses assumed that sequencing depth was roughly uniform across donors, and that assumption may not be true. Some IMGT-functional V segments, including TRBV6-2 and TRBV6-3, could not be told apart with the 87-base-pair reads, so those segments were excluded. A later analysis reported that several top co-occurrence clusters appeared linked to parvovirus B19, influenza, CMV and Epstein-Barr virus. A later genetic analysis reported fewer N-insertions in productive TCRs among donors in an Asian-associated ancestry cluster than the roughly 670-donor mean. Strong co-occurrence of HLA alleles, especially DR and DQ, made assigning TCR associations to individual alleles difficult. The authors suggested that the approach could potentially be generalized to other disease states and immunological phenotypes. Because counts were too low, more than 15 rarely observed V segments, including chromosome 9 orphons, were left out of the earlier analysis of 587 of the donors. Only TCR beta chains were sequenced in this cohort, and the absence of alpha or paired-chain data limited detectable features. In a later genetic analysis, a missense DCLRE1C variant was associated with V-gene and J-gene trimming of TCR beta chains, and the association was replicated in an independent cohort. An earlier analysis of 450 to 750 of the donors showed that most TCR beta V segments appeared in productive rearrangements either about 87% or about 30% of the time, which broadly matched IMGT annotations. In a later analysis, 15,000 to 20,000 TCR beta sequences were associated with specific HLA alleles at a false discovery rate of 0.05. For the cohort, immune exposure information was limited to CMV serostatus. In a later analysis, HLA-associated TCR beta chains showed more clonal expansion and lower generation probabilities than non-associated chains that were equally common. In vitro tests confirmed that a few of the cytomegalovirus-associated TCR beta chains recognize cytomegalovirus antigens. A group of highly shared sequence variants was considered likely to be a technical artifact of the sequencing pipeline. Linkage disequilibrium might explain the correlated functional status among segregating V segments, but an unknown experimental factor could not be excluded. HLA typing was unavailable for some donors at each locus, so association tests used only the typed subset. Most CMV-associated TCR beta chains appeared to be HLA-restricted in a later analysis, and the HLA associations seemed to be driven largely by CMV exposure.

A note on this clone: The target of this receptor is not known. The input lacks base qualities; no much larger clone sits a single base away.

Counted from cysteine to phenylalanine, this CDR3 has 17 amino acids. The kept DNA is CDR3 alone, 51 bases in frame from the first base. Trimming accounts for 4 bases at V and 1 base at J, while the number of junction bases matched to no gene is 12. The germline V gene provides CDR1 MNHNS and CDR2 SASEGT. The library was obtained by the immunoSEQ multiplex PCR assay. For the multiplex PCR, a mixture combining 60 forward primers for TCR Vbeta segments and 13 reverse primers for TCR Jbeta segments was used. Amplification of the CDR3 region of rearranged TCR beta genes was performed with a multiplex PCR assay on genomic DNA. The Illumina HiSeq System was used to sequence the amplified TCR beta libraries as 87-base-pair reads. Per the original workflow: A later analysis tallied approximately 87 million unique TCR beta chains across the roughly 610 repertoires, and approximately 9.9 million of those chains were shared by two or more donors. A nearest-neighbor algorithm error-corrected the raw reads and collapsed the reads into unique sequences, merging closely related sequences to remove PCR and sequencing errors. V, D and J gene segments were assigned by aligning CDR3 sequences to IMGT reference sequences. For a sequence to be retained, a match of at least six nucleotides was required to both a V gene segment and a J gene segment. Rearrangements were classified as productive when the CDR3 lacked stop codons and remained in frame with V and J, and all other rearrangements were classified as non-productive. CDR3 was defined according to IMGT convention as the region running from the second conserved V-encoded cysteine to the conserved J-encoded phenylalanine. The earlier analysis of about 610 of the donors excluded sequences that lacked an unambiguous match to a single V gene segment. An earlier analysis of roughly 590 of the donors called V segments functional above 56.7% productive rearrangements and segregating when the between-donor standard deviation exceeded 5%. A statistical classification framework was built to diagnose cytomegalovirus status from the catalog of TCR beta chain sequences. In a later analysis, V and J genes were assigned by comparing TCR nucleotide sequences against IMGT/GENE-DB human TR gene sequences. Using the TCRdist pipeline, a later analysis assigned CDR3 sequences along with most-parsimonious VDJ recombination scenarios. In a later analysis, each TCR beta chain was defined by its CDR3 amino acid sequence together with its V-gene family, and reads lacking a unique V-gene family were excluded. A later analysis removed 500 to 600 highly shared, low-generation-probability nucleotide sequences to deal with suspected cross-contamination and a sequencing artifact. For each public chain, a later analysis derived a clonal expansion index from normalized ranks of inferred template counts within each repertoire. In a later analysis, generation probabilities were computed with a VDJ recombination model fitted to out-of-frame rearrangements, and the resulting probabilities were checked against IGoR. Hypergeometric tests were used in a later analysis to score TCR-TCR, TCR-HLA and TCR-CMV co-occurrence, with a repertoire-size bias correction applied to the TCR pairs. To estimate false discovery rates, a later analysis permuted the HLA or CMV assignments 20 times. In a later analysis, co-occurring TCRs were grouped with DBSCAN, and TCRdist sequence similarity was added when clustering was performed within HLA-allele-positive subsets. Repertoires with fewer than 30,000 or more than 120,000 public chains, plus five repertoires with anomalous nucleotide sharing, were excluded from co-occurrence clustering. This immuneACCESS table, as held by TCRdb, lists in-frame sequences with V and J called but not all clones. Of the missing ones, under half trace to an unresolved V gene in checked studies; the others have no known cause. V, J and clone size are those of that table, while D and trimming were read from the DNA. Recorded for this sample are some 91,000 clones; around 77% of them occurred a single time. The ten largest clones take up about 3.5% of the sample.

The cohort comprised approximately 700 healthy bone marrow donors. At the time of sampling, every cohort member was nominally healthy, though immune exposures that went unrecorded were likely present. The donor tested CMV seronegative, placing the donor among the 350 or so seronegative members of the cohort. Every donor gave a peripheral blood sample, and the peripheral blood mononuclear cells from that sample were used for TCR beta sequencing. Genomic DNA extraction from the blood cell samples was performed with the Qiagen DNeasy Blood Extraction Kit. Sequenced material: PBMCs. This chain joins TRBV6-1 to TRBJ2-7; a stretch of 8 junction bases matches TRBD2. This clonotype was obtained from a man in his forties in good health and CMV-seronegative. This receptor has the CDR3 CASSAPDGGAFSYEQYF. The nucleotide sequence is TGTGCCAGCAGTGCACCAGACGGGGGGGCCTTTTCCTACGAGCAGTACTTC.